This T cell receptor beta chain was observed in a study of cytomegalovirus exposure and HLA in healthy donors. Study-level information: Out of 398 genotyped donors, roughly 78% belonged to the Caucasian-associated ancestry cluster.

Trimming left V 2 bases short and J 1 base short, with 6 bases between. From germline, CDR1 is SGHRS and CDR2 YFSETQ. The CDR3 spans 13 residues. The PCR employed 60 Vbeta primers together with 13 Jbeta primers. Generated by immunoSEQ multiplex PCR, the TCRdb table keeps only in-frame clones and is missing some. Of 150,000 to 200,000 clones listed, approximately 76% were seen once; the top ten hold over 2%. The clonotype was recovered from a female donor in good health and CMV-seronegative. Sequencing was performed on PBMCs. V and J are TRBV5-1 and TRBJ1-1; D ambiguous. DNA for the CDR3: TGCGCCAGCAGCTTCGACACGAACACTGAAGCTTTCTTT. Translation gives CASSFDTNTEAFF.